This is a list of T cell receptor beta chains from one sample in a study of shared clonotypes between healthy human individuals. Here immunoSEQ multiplex PCR was the method, and the copy in TCRdb shows in-frame clones only, minus some. The table has some 2,100,000 clones, about 94% seen once. Sequencing was performed on naive CD4+ T cells sorted from blood. The receptors were sampled from a man between 18 and 29 years old in good health. The CDR3 runs from the conserved cysteine through the conserved F or W. The order of the fields is V gene, clone size, D gene, J gene, CDR3 DNA, CDR3 protein. A D gene is named only where the DNA matches it firmly. Size is omitted from some rows. Given values are once, few, many or a class for expanded clones.

>TRBV29-1|once|TRBD1|TRBJ2-7
TGCAGCGTTCGCACGGACAGGGCAGGGCCCTACGAGCAGTACTTC
CSVRTDRAGPYEQYF
>TRBV5-6|-|TRBD2|TRBJ2-2
TGTGCCAGCACCCACCGAGAGCGGGGGGTCTTAAACACCGGGGAGCTGTTTTTT
CASTHRERGVLNTGELFF
>TRBV29-1|once|-|TRBJ1-1
TGCAGCGTTGAAGAAAGGCTCATGGTGGCAGGGAACACTGAAGCTTTCTTT
CSVEERLMVAGNTEAFF
>TRBV19|-|TRBD1|TRBJ2-5
TGTGCCAGTAGTATCAGGGACAGGGGGGCAGAGACCCAGTACTTC
CASSIRDRGAETQYF
>TRBV4-1|once|TRBD2|TRBJ2-3
TGCGCCAGCAGCCGCTACCCCCTTCCTGGGACTAGCGGGAGAAGCAACACAGATACGCAGTATTTT
CASSRYPLPGTSGRSNTDTQYF
>TRBV5-1|-|-|TRBJ2-7
TGCGCCAGCAGCTTGGTACGCGACGAGCAGTACTTC
CASSLVRDEQYF
>TRBV28|-|TRBD1|TRBJ1-5
TGTGCCAGCAGTCCCTATGGGGACAGGGTGGGCAATCAGCCCCAGCATTTT
CASSPYGDRVGNQPQHF
>TRBV28|-|-|TRBJ1-4
TGTGCCAGCAGGAACCAGGGAGGTTGGAATGAAAAACTGTTTTTT
CASRNQGGWNEKLFF
>TRBV19|-|-|TRBJ1-5
TGTGCCAGTAGCAGACAGGCCGATCAGCCCCAGCATTTT
CASSRQADQPQHF
>TRBV11-2|-|-|TRBJ2-1
TGTGCCAGCAGCTTCATTCGAAGTGAGCAGTTCTTC
CASSFIRSEQFF
>TRBV10-3|-|-|TRBJ2-3
TGTGCCATCAGTGATTCTGACAGAAGCACAGATACGCAGTATTTT
CAISDSDRSTDTQYF
>TRBV27|-|TRBD1|TRBJ1-1
TGTGCCAGCAGTGCCCGGGACAGGGGAAGGACTGAAGCTTTCTTT
CASSARDRGRTEAFF
>TRBV5-4|-|TRBD2|TRBJ2-7
TGTGCCAGCAGCTTGAGGGGACTAGCGGGGAGCTACGAGCAGTACTTC
CASSLRGLAGSYEQYF
>TRBV10-3|-|-|TRBJ1-5
TGTGCCATCGGGAACAATCAGCCCCAGCATTTT
CAIGNNQPQHF
>TRBV9|-|TRBD1|TRBJ2-5
TGTGCCAGCAGCTCGGGACAGGGAAAGGTGAAGGCAGAGACCCAGTACTTC
CASSSGQGKVKAETQYF
>TRBV6-5|-|-|TRBJ2-3
TGTGCCAGCAGCCGAGGAGGGGGCCGAGATACGCAGTATTTT
CASSRGGGRDTQYF
>TRBV30|-|TRBD1|TRBJ1-1
TGTGCCTGGAGTGTTATACAGGGGGCAACTGAAGCTTTCTTT
CAWSVIQGATEAFF
>TRBV5-1|-|TRBD1|TRBJ2-5
TGCGCCAGCAGGGAACTAGGACAGGTCCAAGAGACCCAGTACTTC
CASRELGQVQETQYF
>TRBV6-1|-|TRBD1|TRBJ1-1
TGTGCCAGCAGTGGGTGGACAGGTTTTAACACTGAAGCTTTCTTT
CASSGWTGFNTEAFF
>TRBV28|-|-|TRBJ2-5
TGTGCCAGCAGAAAAAGAGACGCCTTGGGAGAGACCCAGTACTTC
CASRKRDALGETQYF
>TRBV5-1|once|-|TRBJ2-7
TGCGCCAGCAGCTTGGCCAAAACCAGAGTGTCCTACGAGCAGTACTTC
CASSLAKTRVSYEQYF
>TRBV18|-|-|TRBJ2-5
TGTGCCAGCTCACCAGAGTCGGCAGAGACCCAGTACTTC
CASSPESAETQYF
>TRBV19|-|TRBD1|TRBJ1-2
TGTGCCAGTAGCCGAATACAGGGGACGGCTTATAACTATGGCTACACCTTC
CASSRIQGTAYNYGYTF
>TRBV4-1|-|-|TRBJ1-2
TGCGCCAGCAGCCTTGGACAGATTAACTATGGCTACACCTTC
CASSLGQINYGYTF
>TRBV6-6|-|-|TRBJ2-7
TGTGCCAGCAGTTCCGTGGCCTACGAGCAGTACTTC
CASSSVAYEQYF
>TRBV9|-|-|TRBJ2-7
TGTGCCAGCAGCGTAGGGGACACAGCCGAGCAGTACTTC
CASSVGDTAEQYF
>TRBV18|-|-|TRBJ2-1
TGTGCCAGCTCACCAGTCGGAAGAAGCTCCTACAATGAGCAGTTCTTC
CASSPVGRSSYNEQFF
>TRBV27|-|-|TRBJ2-7
TGTGCCAGCAGTTTAAGGACAGACTACGAGCAGTACTTC
CASSLRTDYEQYF
>TRBV5-1|once|-|TRBJ2-2
TGCGCCAGCAGCTTGGACAATTACGCCGGGGAGCTGTTTTTT
CASSLDNYAGELFF
>TRBV5-6|-|TRBD1|TRBJ1-5
TGTGCCAGCAGCCGCCGGACAGGGGGCTTGAGCAATCAGCCCCAGCATTTT
CASSRRTGGLSNQPQHF
>TRBV7-3|-|-|TRBJ1-4
TGTGCCAGCAGCTTAAGGGGAGGAGATGAAAAACTGTTTTTT
CASSLRGGDEKLFF
>TRBV4-3|few|TRBD2|TRBJ2-1
TGCGCCAGCAGCCAAGTGCTTCTGGCGGGAGGATACAATGAGCAGTTCTTC
CASSQVLLAGGYNEQFF
>TRBV29-1|-|-|TRBJ2-1
TGCAGCGCCGGGGAGTCCTACAATGAGCAGTTCTTC
CSAGESYNEQFF
>TRBV2|-|-|TRBJ1-3
TGTGCCAGCAGCCTCTGGGGCTCTGGAAACACCATATATTTT
CASSLWGSGNTIYF
>TRBV30|-|-|TRBJ1-2
TGTGCCTGGAGTGGACAGGTGGCAATCTTC
CAWSGQVAIF
>TRBV30|-|-|TRBJ1-1
TGTGCCTGGGCTAGGGATAGAAACACTGAAGCTTTCTTT
CAWARDRNTEAFF
>TRBV10-3|-|-|TRBJ2-7
TGTGCCATTGGTCGACAGGAGAAAGTCGAGCAGTACTTC
CAIGRQEKVEQYF
>TRBV18|-|-|TRBJ1-5
TGTGCCAGCTCACAAGGACAAGATCAGCCCCAGCATTTT
CASSQGQDQPQHF
>TRBV6-5|once|TRBD2|TRBJ2-5
TGTGCCAGCAGTTACGGCCTAGCGGTCCAAGAGACCCAGTACTTC
CASSYGLAVQETQYF
>TRBV6-5|-|-|TRBJ2-1
TGTGCCAGCAGTTATCCTGGGTACAATGAGCAGTTCTTC
CASSYPGYNEQFF
>TRBV28|few|-|TRBJ1-2
TGTGCCAGCTCTCTCAGAGTCGGGACCTACACCTTC
CASSLRVGTYTF
>TRBV19|-|TRBD2|TRBJ2-7
TGTGCCAGTAGTTTTCCGGGACTAGCGGGTGAGCAGTACTTC
CASSFPGLAGEQYF
>TRBV6-5|once|-|TRBJ2-7
TGTGCCAGCACCGGGGGCTACGAGCAGTACTTC
CASTGGYEQYF
>TRBV11-2|-|TRBD1|TRBJ2-5
TGTGCCAGCAGCCGGGGACAGCAAGAGACCCAGTACTTC
CASSRGQQETQYF
>TRBV30|-|TRBD1|TRBJ1-5
TGTGCCTGGAGACCGCCAGGGGGGTATCAGCCCCAGCATTTT
CAWRPPGGYQPQHF
>TRBV29-1|-|TRBD1|TRBJ1-2
TGCAGCGTGCCAACCCAGGGGGATGGCTACACCTTC
CSVPTQGDGYTF
>TRBV30|-|-|TRBJ2-2
TGTGCCTGGAGTGGGGCGAACACCGGGGAGCTGTTTTTT
CAWSGANTGELFF
>TRBV11-2|-|-|TRBJ1-5
TGTGCCAGCAGCTTAGGAGGTGGGCAGCCCCAGCATTTT
CASSLGGGQPQHF
>TRBV28|-|-|TRBJ2-7
TGTGCCAGCAGTTTATGGGACAGAAGGGGCGAGCAGTACTTC
CASSLWDRRGEQYF
>TRBV7-2|-|-|TRBJ1-5
TGTGCCAGCAGCTTAGCCCCGGTAGGAAACAATCAGCCCCAGCATTTT
CASSLAPVGNNQPQHF
>TRBV30|-|TRBD2|TRBJ2-3
TGTGCCTGGAGTGTATCTTCGGGTAGCGGGGGGGCAATCACGCAGTATTTT
CAWSVSSGSGGAITQYF
>TRBV2|-|TRBD1|TRBJ1-5
TGTGCCAGCAGTCCACAGGGGCGTAGCAATCAGCCCCAGCATTTT
CASSPQGRSNQPQHF
>TRBV2|-|-|TRBJ2-5
TGTGCCAGCAAACGAGGTGGGGGGGCCAGTGGTTGGGAGACCCAGTACTTC
CASKRGGGASGWETQYF
>TRBV5-1|-|-|TRBJ1-4
TGCGCCAGCAGCTTGGATCGTGAAAAACTGTTTTTT
CASSLDREKLFF
>TRBV7-9|-|-|TRBJ2-3
TGTGCCAGCAGCCGCCGGGAACTTGGTACGCAGTATTTT
CASSRRELGTQYF
>TRBV2|-|TRBD1|TRBJ2-7
TGTGCCAGCACCAGATCGACAGGGAGCGAGCAGTACTTC
CASTRSTGSEQYF
>TRBV28|-|-|TRBJ2-2
TGTGCCAGCACCCTGGGACTGCTCGGGGAGCTGTTTTTT
CASTLGLLGELFF
>TRBV28|-|-|TRBJ2-7
TGTGCCAGCACGGAGGGCAACTCCTACGAGCAGTACTTC
CASTEGNSYEQYF